Shown below are 25 T cell receptor beta chains from a single sample sequenced in a study of blood T cells in healthy people across ages. Through a sample-barcoded 5' primer and a J-beta primer mix, a second PCR was run for about 6 to 11 cycles. One entry per CDR3 protein results from TCRdb running MiXCR on the 5' RACE reads. The sample holds hundreds of thousands of distinct CDR3 sequences; more than 55% are singletons and the top ten take roughly 24%. The specimen was blood. All receptors come from a man in his forties in good health.

A few counts support this clonotype. The V call is TRBV20-1, the J call TRBJ1-2; a weak D match, TRBD1 (6 bases). Germline V lookup: CDR1 DFQATT, CDR2 SNEGSKA (reference sequence). Deletions cut 8 bases from V and 0 bases from J, with 28 bases between. The CDR3 covers 18 residues. The CDR3 spells CSSLPLLSRDKANYGYTF. The CDR3 bases are TGCAGTTCACTCCCCCTGTTAAGCCGGGACAAAGCTAACTATGGCTACACCTTC.

For this clonotype: Mismatch with germline at one junction end may stem from a read error. The chain employs TRBV27 and TRBJ1-6; D gene ambiguous. The CDR3 covers 15 residues. CDR1 and CDR2 (germline): MNHEY, SMNVEV (reference sequence). The CDR3 is CANSFRPAGNSPLHF. CDR3 DNA sequence: TGTGCCAACAGTTTTCGTCCGGCGGGGAATTCACCCCTCCACTTT.

This clonotype was counted once. This sequence joins TRBV20-1 and TRBJ2-5; D remains unclear. This CDR3 is 12 amino acids long. Germline CDR1 and CDR2: DFQATT and SNEGSKA (reference sequence). V lost 3 bases and J 11 bases, leaving 16 bases between the germline ends. CDR3 sequence (DNA): TGCAGTGCTAGGGGTGTTAGGAATGAGCAGTACTTC. It yields the protein CSARGVRNEQYF.

The V call is TRBV5-1, the J call TRBJ1-2, with TRBD1 matching over 11 bases. Unmatched junction bases numbered 14, after V lost 4 bases and J lost 6 bases. In germline, CDR1 is SGHRS, CDR2 YFSETQ. The CDR3 runs to 17 residues. This chain's CDR3 is CASSLGQGAVDLNGYTF. In DNA form, the CDR3 reads TGCGCCAGCAGCCTAGGACAGGGGGCGGTTGATTTGAATGGCTACACCTTC.

The rearrangement joins TRBV15 to TRBJ2-7; no definite D call. Germline V gene lookup returns CDR1 LNHNV and CDR2 YYDKDF (reference sequence). V lost 4 bases, J lost 0 bases, and 10 bases lay in between. The CDR3 spans 14 residues. In DNA, the CDR3 is TGTGCCACCAGCACAAGTCCACCCTCCTACGAGCAGTACTTC. Its translation: CATSTSPPSYEQYF.

A word on this clonotype: At one end, the junction sequence differs from germline, possibly due to a read error. The V and J genes are TRBV29-1 and TRBJ2-7, with TRBD1 matching over 9 bases. The CDR3 is made up of 14 amino acids. In germline, CDR1 is SQVTM, CDR2 ANQGSEA. CDR3 region: CSVEVDRGFDERYF. In nucleotides, the CDR3 is TGCAGCGTTGAAGTGGACAGGGGCTTTGACGAGCGGTACTTC.

The genes are TRBV18 and TRBJ2-5; D gene unclear. With 3 bases removed from V and 2 bases from J, the gap between germline ends came to 16 bases. From germline, CDR1 is KGHSH and CDR2 LQKENI. The CDR3 covers 16 residues. The CDR3 loop is CASSPFPTNGQETQYF. As DNA, the CDR3 is TGTGCCAGCTCACCTTTCCCTACAAACGGACAAGAGACCCAGTACTTC.

The rearrangement uses TRBV20-1 and TRBJ1-2; D gene uncertain. Trimming cost V 0 bases and J 0 bases, with 14 bases left between them. Germline V gives CDR1 DFQATT, CDR2 SNEGSKA (reference sequence). The CDR3 length is 16 residues. The CDR3 DNA follows: TGCAGTGCTAGAGATTTGGCTATGACGGCTAACTATGGCTACACCTTC. Translation gives CSARDLAMTANYGYTF.

This chain connects TRBV2 to TRBJ1-5; 9 bases align to TRBD1. Per germline, CDR1 SNHLY and CDR2 FYNNEI. V was pared by 7 bases and J by 3 bases, with 7 bases of the junction left unmatched. There are 15 residues in the CDR3. CDR3 amino acids: CASTGGTGHNQPQHF. The CDR3 DNA is TGTGCCAGCACTGGGGGGACAGGGCACAATCAGCCCCAGCATTTT. Supplemented by reference TRBV2 and TRBJ1-5, the full variable domain reads EPEVTQTPSHQVTQMGQEVILRCVPISNHLYFYWYRQILGQKVEFLVSFYNNEISEKSEIFDDQFSVERPDGSNFTLKIRSTKLEDSAMYFCASTGGTGHNQPQHFGDGTRLSIL.

The chain employs TRBV6-2 or TRBV6-3 and TRBJ1-2; D uncertain. The CDR3 has 18 amino acids. The germline V gene has CDR1 MNHEY and CDR2 SVGEGT. V lost 6 bases, J lost 2 bases, and 25 bases lay in between. The CDR3 spells CASSQTEFTGPFNYGYTF. The CDR3 DNA is TGTGCCAGCAGCCAAACTGAATTTACGGGCCCCTTCAACTATGGCTACACCTTC.

V is TRBV6-5 and J is TRBJ1-2, with D possibly TRBD1 on 5 matching bases. Per germline, CDR1 MNHEY and CDR2 SVGAGI. Trimming left V 7 bases short and J 7 bases short, with 13 bases between. The CDR3 length is 12 residues. The CDR3 region is CASTVGGRGYTF. The CDR3 region has the DNA TGTGCCAGCACCGTGGGGGGACGTGGCTACACCTTC.

The rearrangement joins TRBV29-1 to TRBJ2-4; possible D gene TRBD1, 6 bases. The J call may not be correct, given that the DNA end is closer to TRBJ2-7. The CDR3 has 12 residues. From germline, CDR1 is SQVTM and CDR2 ANQGSEA. As DNA, the CDR3 is TGCAGCGTCCGCACAGGGTCCAACGAGCAGTACTTC. It is translated as CSVRTGSNEQYF.

The rearrangement links TRBV7-2 to TRBJ2-3; TRBD1 matches 9 bases. Germline V CDR1 and CDR2: SGHTA, FQGNSA. J lost 7 bases, V lost 3 bases, and 17 bases had no gene match. This CDR3 has 18 residues. In DNA form, the CDR3 reads TGTGCCAGCAGCTTGGGCCTTCCGGGACAGGGCCGGGGGAATACGCAGTATTTT. Its protein product is CASSLGLPGQGRGNTQYF.

This clonotype was detected once. V and J are TRBV20-1 and TRBJ2-3, with no clear D. This CDR3 is 16 amino acids long. Germline V gene lookup returns CDR1 DFQATT and CDR2 SNEGSKA (reference sequence). The germline V and J ends were trimmed by 3 bases and 2 bases, with 18 bases remaining between them. The CDR3 sequence: CSARALDSAHTDTQYF. CDR3 DNA sequence: TGCAGTGCTAGGGCCCTAGACTCCGCACACACAGATACGCAGTATTTT.

In regard to this clonotype: A much larger clone differs from this one at a single base, so this may be a read error. The V and J genes are TRBV11-3 and TRBJ2-5; 7 positions match TRBD2. This CDR3 is 13 amino acids long. The ends lost 4 bases at V and 2 bases at J; junction bases unmatched: 1. Germline-derived CDR1 and CDR2 are SGHNT and YENEEA. The CDR3 sequence is CASSCGGQETQYF. The DNA for the CDR3 is TGTGCCAGCAGCTGCGGGGGTCAAGAGACCCAGTACTTC.

The chain links TRBV28 to TRBJ2-7, with a tentative D call TRBD1 (6 bases). This CDR3 spans 15 amino acids. Germline loops: CDR1 MDHEN, CDR2 SYDVKM. Trimming cost V 7 bases and J 7 bases, with 23 bases left between them. CDR3 amino acids: CASTLRQVGFEEQYF. For the CDR3, the DNA is TGTGCCAGCACCCTTAGACAGGTTGGATTCGAAGAGCAGTACTTC.

With respect to this clonotype: The germline gene is not matched at one end of the junction; a read error may be the cause. The chain carries TRBV29-1 and TRBJ2-1; D gene uncertain. The germline CDR1 and CDR2 sequences are SQVTM and ANQGSEA. There are 14 residues in the CDR3. The chain's CDR3 is CSAIRGSSYNGQFF. DNA for the CDR3: TGCAGCGCTATACGCGGTAGCTCCTACAATGGGCAGTTCTTC.

The chain combines TRBV6-5 with TRBJ2-7; D ambiguous. Trimming cost V 5 bases and J 4 bases, with 12 bases left between them. This CDR3 has 13 residues. The germline CDR1 and CDR2 sequences are MNHEY and SVGAGI. For the CDR3, the DNA is TGTGCCAGCAGTCCTCACGACCGTTACGAGCAGTACTTC. Protein sequence: CASSPHDRYEQYF.

This chain links TRBV7-2 with TRBJ1-4; 7 bases map to TRBD1. Trimming removed 5 bases from V and 5 bases from J; junction bases left unmatched: 8. The germline V gene has CDR1 SGHTA and CDR2 FQGNSA. The CDR3 has 15 amino acids. The CDR3 bases are TGTGCCAGCAGCCTAGGGACAGATCAAAATGAAAAACTGTTTTTT. Its protein is CASSLGTDQNEKLFF. The full variable domain, completed using reference TRBV7-2 and TRBJ1-4, is GAGVSQSPSNKVTEKGKDVELRCDPISGHTALYWYRQSLGQGLEFLIYFQGNSAPDKSGLPSDRFSAERTGGSVSTLTIQRTQQEDSAVYLCASSLGTDQNEKLFFGSGTQLSVL.

The chain recombines TRBV7-9 with TRBJ1-5; the D is unclear. CDR1 and CDR2 (germline): SEHNR, FQNEAQ (reference sequence). Trimming cost V 3 bases and J 1 base, with 4 bases left between them. The CDR3 sequence is 13 residues long. The CDR3 sequence is CASSFMSNQPQHF. The CDR3 nucleotides read TGTGCCAGCAGCTTTATGAGCAATCAGCCCCAGCATTTT.

This chain connects TRBV12-3 or TRBV12-4 to TRBJ2-2; D uncertain. The CDR3 contains 12 residues. V gave up 5 bases and J gave up 4 bases, with 5 bases separating them. CDR3 amino acids: CASSLPTGELFF. CDR3 in DNA: TGTGCCAGCAGTCTACCCACCGGGGAGCTGTTTTTT.

The J gene is TRBJ2-1, the V gene TRBV7-8; 11 bases line up with TRBD2. V gave up 0 bases and J gave up 6 bases; unmatched junction bases: 7. Germline CDR1 and CDR2: SGHVS and FQNEAQ. This CDR3 has 17 residues. For the CDR3, the DNA is TGTGCCAGCAGCTTAGCGCCGGGACTAGCGGAGGGCAATGAGCAGTTCTTC. Translated: CASSLAPGLAEGNEQFF. The full variable domain, completed using reference TRBV7-8 and TRBJ2-1, is GAGVSQSPRYKVAKRGQDVALRCDPISGHVSLFWYQQALGQGPEFLTYFQNEAQLDKSGLPSDRFFAERPEGSVSTLKIQRTQQEDSAVYLCASSLAPGLAEGNEQFFGPGTRLTVL.

The chain uses TRBV7-9 and TRBJ1-2; D is possibly TRBD1 (5 bases). V was trimmed by 5 bases and J by 4 bases, leaving 26 bases between them. CDR1 is SEHNR and CDR2 is FQNEAQ in the germline V gene (reference sequence). This CDR3 region has 18 residues. The CDR3 sequence: CASSPWEQAAARRYGYTF. The DNA for the CDR3 is TGTGCCAGCAGCCCATGGGAACAGGCAGCTGCTAGACGCTATGGCTACACCTTC. The whole variable domain, filled in from reference TRBV7-9 and TRBJ1-2, reads DTGVSQNPRHKITKRGQNVTFRCDPISEHNRLYWYRQTLGQGPEFLTYFQNEAQLEKSRLLSDRFSAERPKGSFSTLEIQRTEQGDSAMYLCASSPWEQAAARRYGYTFGSGTRLTVV.

This clonotype was seen only a few times. This chain links TRBV2 with TRBJ1-4; 7 nucleotides match TRBD1. V lost 4 bases and J lost 6; bases outside the gene matches: 8. The germline gives CDR1 SNHLY, CDR2 FYNNEI. The CDR3 totals 15 residues. CDR3 amino acids: CASSGLDRDYEKLFF. DNA for the CDR3: TGTGCCAGCAGTGGACTCGACAGGGATTATGAAAAACTGTTTTTT. Full variable domain (rest looked up from reference TRBV2 and TRBJ1-4): EPEVTQTPSHQVTQMGQEVILRCVPISNHLYFYWYRQILGQKVEFLVSFYNNEISEKSEIFDDQFSVERPDGSNFTLKIRSTKLEDSAMYFCASSGLDRDYEKLFFGSGTQLSVL.

This clonotype has just a few counts. The rearrangement uses TRBV6-5 and TRBJ1-4; D remains unclear. CDR3 length equals 15 residues. V was clipped by 0 bases and J by 6 bases, with 11 bases between them. Germline V gives CDR1 MNHEY, CDR2 SVGAGI. CDR3 nucleotide sequence: TGTGCCAGCAGTTACTCGAAAGGGCGTGATGAAAAACTGTTTTTT. Translation: CASSYSKGRDEKLFF.